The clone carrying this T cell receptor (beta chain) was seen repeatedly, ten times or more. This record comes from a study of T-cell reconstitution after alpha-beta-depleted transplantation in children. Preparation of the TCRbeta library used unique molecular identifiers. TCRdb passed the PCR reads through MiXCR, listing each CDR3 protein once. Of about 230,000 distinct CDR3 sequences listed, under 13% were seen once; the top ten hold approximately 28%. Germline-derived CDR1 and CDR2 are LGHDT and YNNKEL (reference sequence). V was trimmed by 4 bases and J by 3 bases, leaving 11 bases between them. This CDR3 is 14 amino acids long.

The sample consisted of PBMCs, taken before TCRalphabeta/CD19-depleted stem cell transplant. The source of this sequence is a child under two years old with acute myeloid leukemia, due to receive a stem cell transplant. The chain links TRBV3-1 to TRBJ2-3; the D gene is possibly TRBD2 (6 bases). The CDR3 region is CASSLSGVTDTQYF. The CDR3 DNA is TGTGCCAGCAGCCTTAGCGGCGTGACAGATACGCAGTATTTT.